The source of this T cell receptor (beta chain) is a study of T-cell memory formation after mild COVID-19 (dated by TCRdb to the early 2020s). In terms of the full investigation: TCR sequence clusters from the two donors were largely donor specific. T-cell clones expanding and contracting after mild COVID-19 in two donors were tracked by longitudinal TCRalpha and TCRbeta repertoire sequencing. Two young, previously healthy adult volunteers made up the cohort, one male and one female.

For sequencing, an Illumina NovaSeq 6000 was employed. TCRalpha and TCRbeta cDNA libraries were constructed by 5'RACE with constant-segment primers, with sample barcodes and unique molecular identifiers being introduced. RNA was extracted from every sample with Trizol reagent. Library amplification was performed in two PCR steps, and a second sample barcode and Illumina TruSeq adapters were introduced in the second step. Sequencing of the libraries was done on an Illumina NovaSeq, producing 2 x 150 bp paired-end reads. As for how the authors treated the data: The reads were demultiplexed and collapsed into UMI-guided consensus sequences using migec v1.2.7. With mixcr v2.1.11, UMI consensuses were aligned to TRA and TRB V and J templates and assembled into clonotypes. Expanded or contracted clonotypes were those called significant by both edgeR and NoisET, with noise models trained on biological replicates. For edgeR calls, a false discovery rate-adjusted p below 0.01 and a log2 fold-change threshold of 1 were applied. As an exploratory analysis of dynamics, PCA with hierarchical clustering was applied to max-normalized trajectories of the 1000 most abundant clonotypes. Separately sequenced CD4+ and CD8+ repertoires were used to assign a CD4 or CD8 phenotype to each responding clone. TCRdb trimmed public reads at Q25 via fastp, called clones via MiXCR and kept in-frame beta chains. Entries are consolidated by CDR3 protein sequence, retaining the most common genes and DNA. For this entry, the V and J calls and clone size follow TCRdb and not the study's own pipeline. For this sample there are 150,000 to 200,000 distinct CDR3 sequences; more than 9% appear just once. The ten largest clones add up to approximately 3.4% of the sample.

Study-wide findings and limitations: Contracting CD4+ clones turned up mainly in the CM and EM memory subsets, whereas EMRA was where CD8+ clones were enriched. Balanced CD4/CD8 phenotypes were observed for clones contracting from day 15 to 85, whereas a bias towards CD4+ was observed for a second wave of clones expanding from day 15 to 37. Some responding clones were detected in pre-infection memory, which suggested that pre-existing cross-reactive memory T cells had joined the SARS-CoV-2 response. The study included only a couple of mild cases, and larger cohorts that include severe cases with pre-infection samples were judged to be necessary. The second-wave clones that peaked on day 37 were not confirmed to be SARS-CoV-2 specific.

Ficoll-Paque density gradient centrifugation was used to isolate PBMCs. A word on this clonotype: Its recognized antigen is unknown. There are no base qualities to consult, and no much larger clone falls within one base.

The sequence was collected from a man between 18 and 35 years old who had mild COVID-19 (a few samples of this study predate the infection). The sample titles of this study are shuffled in the database, so cell type and time point are left out; the donor was told from shared clones. Sequencing input: PBMCs or a T cell subset sorted from them (not recorded which).

The encoded CDR3 is CASSGPGTGRHIQYF. The DNA sequence reads TGTGCCAGCAGTGGGCCCGGGACAGGGCGACACATTCAGTACTTC. The chain couples TRBV25-1 to TRBJ2-4, with TRBD1 identical over 9 junction bases. CDR1 and CDR2 were assigned from the germline V gene as MGHDK and SYGVNS. After removal of 4 bases from V and 8 bases from J, the junction retains 9 bases not matched to a gene. From cysteine to phenylalanine, the CDR3 is 15 amino acids long. Only CDR3 DNA remains: 45 bases, in frame from the first base.